The T cell receptor beta chain described here comes from a study of vaccination effects on CD4 cells after COVID-19. Data came from immunoSEQ multiplex PCR; TCRdb stores just in-frame clones and leaves some out. The sample records approximately 74,000 clones, roughly 73% being singletons. Regarding this clone: Its target is not known.

Germline trimming cut 6 bases from V and 6 bases from J; bases unmatched to any gene: 9. This CDR3 is 14 amino acids long. The germline V gene has CDR1 SGHRS and CDR2 YFSETQ. Subsequent to 10 days of culture, CD4+ T cells were isolated. Of the BNT162b2 and mRNA-1273 vaccines, participants received two doses of one or the other. Researchers swapped half the medium for IL-2 medium on both days 3 and 7. The chain carries TRBV5-1 and TRBJ2-3; 8 bases map to TRBD2. Here the sequenced sample was CD4+ T cells from PBMCs cultured without peptide, taken after COVID-19 vaccination. This sequence originates from a human donor who received a COVID-19 vaccine. The CDR3 loop reads CASNWGLVSDTQYF. In DNA, the CDR3 is TGCGCCAGCAACTGGGGACTAGTAAGTGATACGCAGTATTTT.